This is a list of T cell receptor beta chains from one sample in a study of vaccination and CD4 T cells after COVID-19. TCRdb reprocessed the PCR reads with MiXCR, giving one entry per CDR3 protein. Among approximately 11,000 distinct CDR3 sequences listed, around 40% were seen once. No antigen has been assigned to these receptors. The sample consisted of CD4+ T cells from blood, cultured in vitro. Source of these receptors: a human donor in good health. Both conserved end residues are part of each CDR3. The D gene is left open where the match is weak. A clone size is listed for some rows: how often the clone was seen (once, few, many), or a class if it is expanded.

size: -
J: TRBJ1-6
D: -
V: TRBV6-2/TRBV6-3
DNA: TGTGCCAGCAGTTACGGGACGCCAAATTCACCCCTCCACTTT
CDR3: CASSYGTPNSPLHF

size: -
J: TRBJ2-2
D: -
V: TRBV29-1
DNA: TGCAGCGCCAAATCGGCCGGGACCGAGACCGGGGAGCTGTTTTTT
CDR3: CSAKSAGTETGELFF

size: -
J: TRBJ2-7
D: -
V: TRBV6-1
DNA: TGTGCCAGCAGTGAATCCGGCGGACCGAAGTATCCCTACGAGCAGTACTTC
CDR3: CASSESGGPKYPYEQYF

size: medium-sized
J: TRBJ1-5
D: -
V: TRBV20-1
DNA: TGCAGTGCCCCCCTGGCGGGGGTGAACAATCAGCCCCAGCATTTT
CDR3: CSAPLAGVNNQPQHF

size: -
J: TRBJ1-1
D: TRBD1
V: TRBV6-5
DNA: TGTGCCAGCAGTTACTCGGGACAGGGGGCTACGAACACTGAAGCTTTCTTT
CDR3: CASSYSGQGATNTEAFF

size: -
J: TRBJ2-3
D: -
V: TRBV21-1
DNA: TGTGCCAGCCGAACCCCTTTGGCGGGAGAGGCGCCCACAGATACGCAGTATTTT
CDR3: CASRTPLAGEAPTDTQYF

size: few
J: TRBJ2-2
D: -
V: TRBV6-2/TRBV6-3
DNA: TGTGCCAGCAGTCCGAACACCGGGGAGCTGTTTTTT
CDR3: CASSPNTGELFF

size: -
J: TRBJ2-1
D: -
V: TRBV4-1
DNA: TGCGCCAGCAGCCAAGCGAGAGATATTTCCTACAATGAGCAGTTCTTC
CDR3: CASSQARDISYNEQFF

size: few
J: TRBJ2-5
D: TRBD1
V: TRBV7-8
DNA: TGTGCCAGCAGCTTAAACAGGGGGCGGGATGAGACCCAGTACTTC
CDR3: CASSLNRGRDETQYF

size: few
J: TRBJ1-1
D: -
V: TRBV7-2
DNA: TGTGCCAGCAGCCGGACATTCAGTGAAGCTTTCTTT
CDR3: CASSRTFSEAFF

size: few
J: TRBJ2-3
D: TRBD1
V: TRBV6-2/TRBV6-3
DNA: TGTGCCAGCAGTCGCTACAGGGGTAGCACAGATACGCAGTATTTT
CDR3: CASSRYRGSTDTQYF

size: once
J: TRBJ2-3
D: TRBD2
V: TRBV10-3
DNA: TGTGCCATCAGTGAGGCTGGGCTAGCGGGGTTAGATACGCAGTATTTT
CDR3: CAISEAGLAGLDTQYF

size: few
J: TRBJ1-5
D: -
V: TRBV12-3/TRBV12-4
DNA: TGTGCCAGCAGTTTAGCCGGGCAGGGGAATCAGCCCCAGCATTTT
CDR3: CASSLAGQGNQPQHF

size: few
J: TRBJ1-2
D: -
V: TRBV10-3
DNA: TGTGCCATCAGTGTGGACAGCTATGGCTACACCTTC
CDR3: CAISVDSYGYTF

size: -
J: TRBJ1-5
D: -
V: TRBV10-2
DNA: TGCGCCAGCAGTGAGCGGGTAATCCAGTATAGCAATCAGCCCCAGCATTTT
CDR3: CASSERVIQYSNQPQHF

size: -
J: TRBJ2-7
D: -
V: TRBV6-2/TRBV6-3
DNA: TGTGCCAGCAGTTACTGGGGGGCGCAGGGCGAGCAGTACTTC
CDR3: CASSYWGAQGEQYF

size: -
J: TRBJ2-1
D: TRBD2
V: TRBV20-1
DNA: TGCAGTGCTATCCTAGCGGGGTCCTACAATGAGCAGTTCTTC
CDR3: CSAILAGSYNEQFF

size: few
J: TRBJ1-3
D: -
V: TRBV6-1
DNA: TGTGCCAGCAGTGAAGCGCTGGGAAACACCATATATTTT
CDR3: CASSEALGNTIYF

size: -
J: TRBJ1-1
D: TRBD1
V: TRBV6-2/TRBV6-3
DNA: TGTGCCAGCAGTCCTACAGGGGGCGAGCCTAGGGAGGCTTTCTTT
CDR3: CASSPTGGEPREAFF

size: -
J: TRBJ1-2
D: TRBD1
V: TRBV12-3/TRBV12-4
DNA: TGTGCCAGCAGTCCGAGGACAGGGGGCTACTATGGCTACACCTTC
CDR3: CASSPRTGGYYGYTF

size: -
J: TRBJ2-3
D: -
V: TRBV11-3
DNA: TGTGCCAGCAGCTCGTCCTTTAGCGTACACCAATCAGATACGCAGTATTTT
CDR3: CASSSSFSVHQSDTQYF

size: few
J: TRBJ2-3
D: -
V: TRBV10-2
DNA: TGCGCCAGCAGACGGACAGTCGGGGATACGCAGTATTTT
CDR3: CASRRTVGDTQYF

size: -
J: TRBJ2-5
D: -
V: TRBV7-2
DNA: TGTGCCAGCAGCCGCGCGTCCCAAGAGACCCAGTACTTC
CDR3: CASSRASQETQYF

size: few
J: TRBJ1-1
D: -
V: TRBV6-1
DNA: TGTGCCAGCAGCATGGCGGGAGGGGAAGCTTTCTTT
CDR3: CASSMAGGEAFF

size: few
J: TRBJ2-2
D: -
V: TRBV24-1
DNA: TGTGCCACCGGCGTGGGGGCGGGAGACGGGGAGCTGTTTTTT
CDR3: CATGVGAGDGELFF

size: -
J: TRBJ2-7
D: TRBD2
V: TRBV6-2/TRBV6-3
DNA: TGTGCCAGCAGTGGGACTCCGACTAGCGGGAGCTTCTCCTACGAGCAGTACTTC
CDR3: CASSGTPTSGSFSYEQYF

size: -
J: TRBJ1-5
D: TRBD1
V: TRBV7-2
DNA: TGTGCCAGCAGCCAAACAGGGGGGAATCAGCCCCAGCATTTT
CDR3: CASSQTGGNQPQHF

size: -
J: TRBJ1-2
D: -
V: TRBV2
DNA: TGTGCCAGCAGTGAAGGGGGGGCCAGGGCTGTGGGCTACACCTTC
CDR3: CASSEGGARAVGYTF

size: few
J: TRBJ2-3
D: -
V: TRBV28
DNA: TGTGCCAGCGCCCTGAGTGGTACGCAGTATTTT
CDR3: CASALSGTQYF

size: few
J: TRBJ2-7
D: TRBD1
V: TRBV20-1
DNA: TGCAGTGCACAAACGCCGGGACAGGGGCGGGGGGAGCAGTACTTC
CDR3: CSAQTPGQGRGEQYF

size: large
J: TRBJ1-1
D: -
V: TRBV27
DNA: TGTGCCAGCAGGGGGACGGCCCCTGAAGCTTTCTTT
CDR3: CASRGTAPEAFF

size: once
J: TRBJ2-1
D: -
V: TRBV21-1
DNA: TGTGCCAGCAGCAAAGAGAGGGGGCGTTTGTGCAATGAGCAGTTCTTC
CDR3: CASSKERGRLCNEQFF

size: few
J: TRBJ2-7
D: -
V: TRBV7-2
DNA: TGTGCCAGCAGCCCCACGGACTACGAGCAGTACTTC
CDR3: CASSPTDYEQYF

size: -
J: TRBJ1-5
D: TRBD1
V: TRBV19
DNA: TGTGCCAGTAGTACCTCAGGGGGCCGGGAGCCCCAGCATTTT
CDR3: CASSTSGGREPQHF

size: -
J: TRBJ1-1
D: TRBD1
V: TRBV20-1
DNA: TGCAGTGCGCCTAGACAGGGACTCTCGAACACTGAAGCTTTCTTT
CDR3: CSAPRQGLSNTEAFF

size: -
J: TRBJ1-1
D: -
V: TRBV29-1
DNA: TGCAGCGTCGGAGGGAGACAGAACACTGAAGCTTTCTTT
CDR3: CSVGGRQNTEAFF

size: -
J: TRBJ2-7
D: -
V: TRBV4-3
DNA: TGCGCCAGCAGCCCATCGGTGAGGTACGAGCAGTACTTC
CDR3: CASSPSVRYEQYF

size: -
J: TRBJ2-5
D: TRBD2
V: TRBV6-1
DNA: TGTGCCAGCAGGGCGCAAGCTAGCGGGATCCTAGGGACCCAGTACTTC
CDR3: CASRAQASGILGTQYF

size: once
J: TRBJ2-2
D: TRBD2
V: TRBV6-2/TRBV6-3
DNA: TGTGCCAGCAGGAGACTAGCGGGAGGCGGGGAGCTGTTTTTT
CDR3: CASRRLAGGGELFF

size: -
J: TRBJ1-1
D: TRBD1
V: TRBV29-1
DNA: TGCAGCTCAGCGGAGGGGGCGAACACTGAAGCTTTCTTT
CDR3: CSSAEGANTEAFF

size: -
J: TRBJ2-7
D: -
V: TRBV6-2/TRBV6-3
DNA: TGTGCCAGCAGTTACTCAGGACGGCCCTACGAGCAGTACTTC
CDR3: CASSYSGRPYEQYF

size: few
J: TRBJ2-3
D: -
V: TRBV19
DNA: TGTGCCAGTAGACCGAGGGGAGGAGATACGCAGTATTTT
CDR3: CASRPRGGDTQYF

size: -
J: TRBJ2-7
D: -
V: TRBV25-1
DNA: TGTGCCAGCAGTAGGCACGAGCAGTACTTC
CDR3: CASSRHEQYF

size: -
J: TRBJ2-3
D: -
V: TRBV7-8
DNA: TGTGCCAGCAGCCCCCACCAAGGTACAGATACGCAGTATTTT
CDR3: CASSPHQGTDTQYF

size: -
J: TRBJ2-7
D: -
V: TRBV21-1
DNA: TGTGCCAGCAGCAAATTTGCGGGACATCCAGGTCCCGGCTACGAGCAGTACTTC
CDR3: CASSKFAGHPGPGYEQYF

size: -
J: TRBJ2-2
D: -
V: TRBV7-3
DNA: TGTGCCAGCAGCTTCAGTGCCGGGGAGCTGTTTTTT
CDR3: CASSFSAGELFF

size: few
J: TRBJ1-2
D: TRBD1
V: TRBV19
DNA: TGTGCCAGTTCCTTCGGGACAGGGGCCTCCTATGGCTACACCTTC
CDR3: CASSFGTGASYGYTF

size: -
J: TRBJ2-1
D: TRBD1
V: TRBV7-3
DNA: TGTGCCAGCAGCTTAAGACAGGGATTATACAATGAGCAGTTCTTC
CDR3: CASSLRQGLYNEQFF

size: few
J: TRBJ1-5
D: -
V: TRBV20-1
DNA: TGCAGTGCTAGGGGGCGAGAGGGAACTAATCAGCCCCAGCATTTT
CDR3: CSARGREGTNQPQHF

size: -
J: TRBJ1-6
D: TRBD1
V: TRBV20-1
DNA: TGCAGTGCTAGATCACAGGGGAACGGATCACCCCTCCACTTT
CDR3: CSARSQGNGSPLHF

size: -
J: TRBJ1-1
D: -
V: TRBV18
DNA: TGTGCCAGCTCGCTAGGGCGAGACACTGAAGCTTTCTTT
CDR3: CASSLGRDTEAFF

size: few
J: TRBJ2-2
D: -
V: TRBV6-2/TRBV6-3
DNA: TGTGCCAGCAACCTTGGCCTTGCGTATGGGGAGCTGTTTTTT
CDR3: CASNLGLAYGELFF

size: -
J: TRBJ1-2
D: TRBD1
V: TRBV7-9
DNA: TGTGCCAGCAGCTTCTACAGGGGCGATAACTATGGCTACACCTTC
CDR3: CASSFYRGDNYGYTF

size: -
J: TRBJ1-1
D: -
V: TRBV7-9
DNA: TGTGCCAGCAGGGCAGGGGCTCTAGGCACTGAAGCTTTCTTT
CDR3: CASRAGALGTEAFF

size: few
J: TRBJ2-7
D: TRBD1
V: TRBV2
DNA: TGTGCCAGCAGCTCACAGGGGGGCTCCTACGAGCAGTACTTC
CDR3: CASSSQGGSYEQYF